Sequencing of this T cell receptor beta chain was carried out in a study of CD8 T cells in ankylosing spondylitis. Construction of TCR beta libraries was performed using quantitative 5'-RACE with molecular barcodes. Via MiXCR, TCRdb re-called the 5' RACE reads, giving one row per CDR3 protein. The profile shows 240,000 or so distinct CDR3 sequences, over 8.5% of them singletons. This CDR3 spans 15 amino acids. V was pared by 7 bases and J by 0 bases, with 12 bases between. From germline, CDR1 is SEHNR and CDR2 FQNEAQ (reference sequence). In its sample, this clonotype was seen many times. Its specificity is unknown. Study-wide results and limits: Typical of ankylosing spondylitis blood, it appeared, was a TCR beta motif of eight highly homologous variants. Both synovial fluid and blood in reactive arthritis had previously been reported to carry some motif variants. Researchers reportedly found disease-linked clones significantly enriched in matched ankylosing spondylitis synovial fluid.

The V and J genes are TRBV7-9 and TRBJ2-2; D is unresolved. The sequencing sample was made of blood, either unsorted or a sorted T cell fraction (not recorded which). The TCR originated in a male donor with ankylosing spondylitis or in good health (not recorded which). CDR3 protein: CASTPPRANTGELFF. Here the CDR3 DNA reads TGTGCCAGCACCCCACCCCGCGCGAACACCGGGGAGCTGTTTTTT. Combining the CDR3 with reference TRBV7-9 and TRBJ2-2 gives the whole variable domain DTGVSQNPRHKITKRGQNVTFRCDPISEHNRLYWYRQTLGQGPEFLTYFQNEAQLEKSRLLSDRFSAERPKGSFSTLEIQRTEQGDSAMYLCASTPPRANTGELFFGEGSRLTVL.